This T cell receptor (beta chain) emerged from a study of T cells in Graves' hyperthyroidism and ophthalmopathy. This clonotype was found many times. Antigen: not known. The source material, RNA transcripts, was used to amplify TCR beta CDR3 regions. First-round RT-PCR of the TCR CDR3 relied on the HTBI primer set. TCRdb re-called the multiplex PCR reads with MiXCR, one entry per CDR3 protein. Of about 350,000 distinct CDR3 sequences listed, under 20% are singletons. Any patient presenting with uncontrolled infection, other autoimmune disease, pregnancy or lactation was left out. Diagnosing involved the use of clinical symptoms, serum thyroxine and TRAb, thyroid ultrasound and orbital computed tomography. Roughly 9.1 ml of fresh peripheral blood supplied the PBMCs. Germline CDR1 is SGHVS and CDR2 is FQNEAQ. V was clipped by 5 bases and J by 6 bases, with 16 bases between them. The CDR3 totals 14 residues.

Study-level points and caveats: Ophthalmopathy, as predicted by the model, came a median about seven months after the prediction.

The clonotype originates from a woman aged 18-35 years with Graves' hyperthyroidism. The chain combines TRBV7-8 with TRBJ1-1; D is perhaps TRBD1 (5 bases). The sample taken for sequencing was blood. CDR3 sequence reads: CASSGLRQLAEAFF. The CDR3, as DNA: TGTGCCAGCAGCGGTTTAAGACAGCTAGCTGAAGCTTTCTTT.